This T cell receptor (beta chain) was sequenced for a study of T cells after yellow fever vaccination (dated by TCRdb to the late 2010s). Broadly, across the study: The SMART-Seq v4 Ultra Low Input RNA kit was used to prepare libraries from fractions with low cell numbers. To follow T-cell clones before and after primary and booster YFV17D yellow fever vaccination, bulk TCR alpha and beta repertoires were sequenced over time. The cohort comprised two healthy male donors, one aged 18 to 29 and one aged 30 to 39 years. Blood samples were taken at several timepoints before and after primary and secondary immunization, and bulk PBMC replicates and cell subsets were isolated. General findings and caveats noted by the study authors: Compared with the primary T-cell response, the secondary T-cell response was weaker but faster, peaking on day 5 rather than day 15. Only a couple of donors were included in the study, so the extent to which the findings can be generalized is limited. A small share of clonotypes was detected in both CD4 and CD8 compartments, with the overlap likely arising from convergent recombination. Because abundant contaminating clonotypes from the bulk population could be contained in FACS-sorted repertoires, computational filtering was required. Most clones expanded after primary vaccination were re-detected after the booster (about 96% of CD4 and around 88% of CD8), suggesting broad memory maintenance.

Interpreted using the paper, the treatment or condition label stands for: live attenuated yellow fever vaccine strain. Two biological replicates of bulk PBMCs were collected at each blood-draw timepoint. PBMCs were isolated from peripheral blood using a standard Ficoll-Paque protocol. RNA was extracted with TriZol from bulk PBMCs, CD4 and CD8 fractions, and dextramer-positive and dextramer-negative fractions. The table lists this clonotype with a few counts. What antigen it recognizes has not been identified. Base qualities are not provided; no much larger clone lies one nucleotide away. TCR cDNA was synthesized by 5'RACE template switching, through which a universal primer site and unique molecular identifiers were introduced. Priming for cDNA synthesis came from both the TCR alpha and TCR beta constant segments. Two PCR steps were used to amplify libraries, with sample barcodes and sequencing adapters being added in the second step. Sequencing of libraries was performed on Illumina HiSeq 2500 (2x100 bp) or NovaSeq (2x150 bp). Per the source publication's procedure: MIGEC handled demultiplexing of reads and collapsing into UMI consensus sequences, while MiXCR performed V(D)J alignment. Clonotypes responding to the vaccine were identified with edgeR on replicate PBMC samples, with the criteria of FDR below 0.01 and a log2 fold change above 5 up to day 15. Each bulk clonotype was labeled CD4 or CD8 based on which sequenced repertoire, CD4 or CD8, contained the clonotype at higher abundance. TCRdb redid the processing of the public reads, applying fastp at Q25 and MiXCR, and retained in-frame beta chains. All rows with the same CDR3 protein become a single entry with the most common DNA and genes. Here the V and J calls rest on TCRdb's processing, not on the authors' analysis. This sample gives hundreds of thousands of distinct CDR3 sequences in total; approximately 15% of them show up just once. The top ten constitute around an eighth of the sample.

At the junction V is shortened by 4 bases and J by 2 bases; bases outside the gene matches: 11. The cysteine opens and the phenylalanine closes a CDR3 of 16 amino acids. Just the 48-base CDR3 DNA is kept, in frame starting at base 1. The germline V gene encodes CDR1 SGHRS and CDR2 YFSETQ. The receptor was derived from a man aged 30 to 45 who received the YFV17D yellow fever vaccine. Sample: PBMCs, taken on the day of the yellow fever booster vaccination. The chain links TRBV5-1 with TRBJ2-7, with TRBD1 identical over 8 junction bases. DNA sequence: TGCGCCAGCAGCCTAAAAACGGGACAGGCGCCCTACGAGCAGTACTTC. It is translated as CASSLKTGQAPYEQYF. Extended through the reference TRBV5-1 and TRBJ2-7 proteins, this CDR3 yields the full variable domain: KAGVTQTPRYLIKTRGQQVTLSCSPISGHRSVSWYQQTPGQGLQFLFEYFSETQRNKGNFPGRFSGRQFSNSRSEMNVSTLELGDSALYLCASSLKTGQAPYEQYFGPGTRLTVT.